This section outlines one TCR beta chain sequence together with its context. Antigen unknown. 13 Jbeta primers and 60 Vbeta primers were used for the PCR. TCRdb's copy holds only in-frame clones and misses some; the assay was immunoSEQ multiplex PCR. The data contain around 62,000 clones, approximately 75% of them singletons. The data belong to a study of cytomegalovirus exposure and HLA in healthy donors. Study-wide findings and caveats: In a later analysis, donors in an Asian-associated ancestry cluster reportedly had fewer N-insertions in productive TCRs than the cohort mean. In a later analysis, TCR beta V- and J-gene trimming showed a link to a missense DCLRE1C variant. On later analysis, the bulk of CMV-associated TCR beta chains appeared to be HLA-restricted.

J was trimmed by 3 bases and V by 3 bases; bases with no gene match: 3. This CDR3 has 15 residues. The germline V gene encodes CDR1 LNHDA and CDR2 SQIVND (reference sequence). The sequenced material came from PBMCs. This clonotype originated in a man between 60 and 75 years old in good health and CMV-seropositive. V usage is TRBV19 and J usage is TRBJ2-1; 9 nucleotides agree with TRBD2. CDR3 bases: TGTGCCAGTAGTATCCAAGCGGGGGGCTACAATGAGCAGTTCTTC. Its protein product is CASSIQAGGYNEQFF.